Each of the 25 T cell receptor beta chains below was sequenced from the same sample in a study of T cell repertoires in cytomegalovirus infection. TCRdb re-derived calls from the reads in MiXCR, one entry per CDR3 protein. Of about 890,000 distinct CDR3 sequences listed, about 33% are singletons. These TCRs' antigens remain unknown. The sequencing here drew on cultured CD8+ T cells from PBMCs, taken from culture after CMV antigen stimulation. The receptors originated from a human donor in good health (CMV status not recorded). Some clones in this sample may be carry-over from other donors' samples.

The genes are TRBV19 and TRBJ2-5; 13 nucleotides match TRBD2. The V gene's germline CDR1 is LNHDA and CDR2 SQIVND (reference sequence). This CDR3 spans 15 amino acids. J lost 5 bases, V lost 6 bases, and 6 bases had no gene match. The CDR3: CASRGGLAGMETQYF. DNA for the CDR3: TGTGCCAGTAGGGGGGGACTAGCGGGGATGGAGACCCAGTACTTC.

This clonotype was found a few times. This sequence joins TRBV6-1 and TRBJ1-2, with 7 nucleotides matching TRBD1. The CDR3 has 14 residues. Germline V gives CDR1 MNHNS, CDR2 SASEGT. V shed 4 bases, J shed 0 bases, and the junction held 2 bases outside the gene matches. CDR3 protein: CASSGGQANYGYTF. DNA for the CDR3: TGTGCCAGCAGTGGCGGACAGGCTAACTATGGCTACACCTTC.

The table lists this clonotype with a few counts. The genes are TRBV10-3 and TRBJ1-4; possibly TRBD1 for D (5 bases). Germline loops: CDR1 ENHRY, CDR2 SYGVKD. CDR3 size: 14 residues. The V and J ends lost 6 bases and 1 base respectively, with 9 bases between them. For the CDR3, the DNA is TGTGCCATCAGGGGCGGGGGAACTAATGAAAAACTGTTTTTT. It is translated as CAIRGGGTNEKLFF.

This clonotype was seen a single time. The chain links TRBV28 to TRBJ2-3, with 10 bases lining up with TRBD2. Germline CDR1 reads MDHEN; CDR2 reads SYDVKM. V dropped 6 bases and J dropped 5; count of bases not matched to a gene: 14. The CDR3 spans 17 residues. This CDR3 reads CASSYPRSGGALDTQYF. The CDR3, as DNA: TGTGCCAGCAGCTATCCCAGGAGCGGGGGGGCGTTAGATACGCAGTATTTT.

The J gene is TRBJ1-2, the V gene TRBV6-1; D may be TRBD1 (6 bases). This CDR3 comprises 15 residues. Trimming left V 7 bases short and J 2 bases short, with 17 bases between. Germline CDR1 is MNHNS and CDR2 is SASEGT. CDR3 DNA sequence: TGTGCCAGCACCGCCGTACCTGGACAGAACTATGGCTACACCTTC. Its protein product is CASTAVPGQNYGYTF.

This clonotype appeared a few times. The CDR3 here is CASSPDDGGFYGYTF. CDR3 nucleotides: TGTGCCAGCAGTCCTGACGACGGAGGTTTCTATGGCTACACCTTC. This rearrangement joins TRBV7-6 to TRBJ1-2; D is unclear. Trimming left V 6 bases short and J 4 bases short, with 18 bases between. The CDR3 has 15 residues. Germline V gene sequence: CDR1 SGHVS, CDR2 FNYEAQ.

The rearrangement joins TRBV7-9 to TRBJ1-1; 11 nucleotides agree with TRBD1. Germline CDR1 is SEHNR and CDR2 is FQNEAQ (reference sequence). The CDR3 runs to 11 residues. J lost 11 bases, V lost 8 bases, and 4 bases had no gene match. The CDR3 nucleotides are TGTGCCAGCGGACAGGGGGCCGTCGCTTTCTTT. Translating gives CASGQGAVAFF. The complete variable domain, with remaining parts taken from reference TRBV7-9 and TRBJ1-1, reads DTGVSQNPRHKITKRGQNVTFRCDPISEHNRLYWYRQTLGQGPEFLTYFQNEAQLEKSRLLSDRFSAERPKGSFSTLEIQRTEQGDSAMYLCASGQGAVAFFGQGTRLTVV.

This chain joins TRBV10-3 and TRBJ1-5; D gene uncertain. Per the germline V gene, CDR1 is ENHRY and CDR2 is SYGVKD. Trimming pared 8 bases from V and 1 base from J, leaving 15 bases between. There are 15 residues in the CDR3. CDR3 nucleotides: TGTGCCATCCAGGCTTCGGTGGGAAGCAATCAGCCCCAGCATTTT. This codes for CAIQASVGSNQPQHF.

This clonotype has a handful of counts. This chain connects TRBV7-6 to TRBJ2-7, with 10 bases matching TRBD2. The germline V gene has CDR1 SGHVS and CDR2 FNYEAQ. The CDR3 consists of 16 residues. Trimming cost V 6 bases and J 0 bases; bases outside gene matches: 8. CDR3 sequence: CASRLLAGDPSYEQYF. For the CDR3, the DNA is TGTGCCAGCAGGCTTCTAGCGGGGGACCCCTCCTACGAGCAGTACTTC.

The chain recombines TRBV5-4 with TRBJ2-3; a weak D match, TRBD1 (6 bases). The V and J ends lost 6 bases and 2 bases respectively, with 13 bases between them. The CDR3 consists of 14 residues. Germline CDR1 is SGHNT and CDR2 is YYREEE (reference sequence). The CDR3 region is CASTLQGFTDTQYF. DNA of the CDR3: TGTGCCAGCACCTTACAGGGATTCACAGATACGCAGTATTTT.

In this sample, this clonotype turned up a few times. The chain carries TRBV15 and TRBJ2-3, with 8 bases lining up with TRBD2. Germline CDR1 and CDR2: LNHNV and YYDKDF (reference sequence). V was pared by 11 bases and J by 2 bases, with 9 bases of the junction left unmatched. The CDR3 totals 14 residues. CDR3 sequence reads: CASEERGSTDTQYF. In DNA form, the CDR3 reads TGTGCCTCCGAGGAGCGGGGGTCCACAGATACGCAGTATTTT.

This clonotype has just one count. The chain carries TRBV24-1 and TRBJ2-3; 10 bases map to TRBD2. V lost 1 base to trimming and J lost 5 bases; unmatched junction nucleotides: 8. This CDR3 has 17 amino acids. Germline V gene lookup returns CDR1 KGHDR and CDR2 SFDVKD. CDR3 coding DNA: TGTGCCACCAGTGATTTTGAGCAGCGGGGGGGCGGAGATACGCAGTATTTT. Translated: CATSDFEQRGGGDTQYF.

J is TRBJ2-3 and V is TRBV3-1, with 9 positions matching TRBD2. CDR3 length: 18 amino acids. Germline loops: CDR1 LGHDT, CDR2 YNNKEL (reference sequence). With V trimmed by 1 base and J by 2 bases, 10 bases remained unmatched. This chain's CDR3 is CASSQGGKRGADTDTQYF. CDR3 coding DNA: TGTGCCAGCAGCCAAGGAGGCAAGCGGGGGGCCGACACAGATACGCAGTATTTT.

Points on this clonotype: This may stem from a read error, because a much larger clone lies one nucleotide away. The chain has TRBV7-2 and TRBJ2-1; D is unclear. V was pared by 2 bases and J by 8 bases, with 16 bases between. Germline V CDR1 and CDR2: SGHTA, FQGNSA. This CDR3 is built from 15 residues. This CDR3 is CASSLRQDFADEQFF. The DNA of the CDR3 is TGTGCCAGCAGCTTAAGGCAGGATTTCGCCGATGAGCAGTTCTTC.

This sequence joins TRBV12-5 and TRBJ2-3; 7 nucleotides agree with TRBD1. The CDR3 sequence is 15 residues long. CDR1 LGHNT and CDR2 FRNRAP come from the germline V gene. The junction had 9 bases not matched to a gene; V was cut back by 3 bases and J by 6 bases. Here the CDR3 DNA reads TGTGCTAGTGGTTTCTATGGGACAGCCGTTGATACGCAGTATTTT. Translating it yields CASGFYGTAVDTQYF.

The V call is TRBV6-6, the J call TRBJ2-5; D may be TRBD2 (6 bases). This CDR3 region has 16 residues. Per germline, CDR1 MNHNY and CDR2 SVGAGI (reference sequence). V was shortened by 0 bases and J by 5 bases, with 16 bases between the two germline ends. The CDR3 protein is CASSYSKVTRGETQYF. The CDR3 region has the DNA TGTGCCAGCAGTTACTCGAAAGTCACACGGGGGGAGACCCAGTACTTC.

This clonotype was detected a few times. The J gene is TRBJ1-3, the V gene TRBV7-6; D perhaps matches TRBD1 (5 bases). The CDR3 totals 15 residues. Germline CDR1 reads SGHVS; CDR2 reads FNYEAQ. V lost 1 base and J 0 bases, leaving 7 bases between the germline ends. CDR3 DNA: TGTGCCAGCAGCTTAGTAGGGGTCTCTGGAAACACCATATATTTT. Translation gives CASSLVGVSGNTIYF.

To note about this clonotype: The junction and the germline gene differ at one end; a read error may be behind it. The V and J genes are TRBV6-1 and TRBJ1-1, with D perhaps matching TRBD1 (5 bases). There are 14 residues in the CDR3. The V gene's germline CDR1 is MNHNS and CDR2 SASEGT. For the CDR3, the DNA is TGTGCCAGCAGTTCATCCGGGACGCGCACTGAAGCTTTGTTT. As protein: CASSSSGTRTEALF.

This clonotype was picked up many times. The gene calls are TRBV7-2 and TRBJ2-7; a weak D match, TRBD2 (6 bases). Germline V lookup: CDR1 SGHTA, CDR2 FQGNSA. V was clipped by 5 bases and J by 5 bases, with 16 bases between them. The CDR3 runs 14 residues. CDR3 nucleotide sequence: TGTGCCAGCAGCCCATTTGGGGGGAACGACGAGCAGTACTTC. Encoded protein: CASSPFGGNDEQYF.

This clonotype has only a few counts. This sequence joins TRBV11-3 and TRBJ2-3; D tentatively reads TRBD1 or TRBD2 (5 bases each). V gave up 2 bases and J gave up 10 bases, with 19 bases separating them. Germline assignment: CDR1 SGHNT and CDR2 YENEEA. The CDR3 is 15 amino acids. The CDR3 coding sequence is TGTGCCAGCAGCTTAAGAGGGGCTCCAGGTTATCCGCAGTATTTT. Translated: CASSLRGAPGYPQYF.

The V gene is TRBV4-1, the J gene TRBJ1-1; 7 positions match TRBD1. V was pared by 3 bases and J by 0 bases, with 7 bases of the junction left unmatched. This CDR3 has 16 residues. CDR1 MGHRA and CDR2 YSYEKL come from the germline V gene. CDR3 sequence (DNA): TGCGCCAGCAGCCAGTACAACAGGGGAATGAACACTGAAGCTTTCTTT. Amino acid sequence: CASSQYNRGMNTEAFF.

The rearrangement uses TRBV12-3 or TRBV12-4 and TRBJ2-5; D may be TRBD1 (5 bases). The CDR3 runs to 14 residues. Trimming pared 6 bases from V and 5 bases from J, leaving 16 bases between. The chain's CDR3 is CASSHGPGWETQYF. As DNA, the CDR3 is TGTGCCAGCAGCCATGGACCAGGGTGGGAGACCCAGTACTTC.

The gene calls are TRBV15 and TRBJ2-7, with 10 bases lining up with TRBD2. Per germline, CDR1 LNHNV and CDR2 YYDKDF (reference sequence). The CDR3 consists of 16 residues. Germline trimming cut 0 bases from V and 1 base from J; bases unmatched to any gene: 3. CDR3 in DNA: TGTGCCACCAGCAGAGATCTAGCGGGGGAGTCCTACGAGCAGTACGTC. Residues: CATSRDLAGESYEQYV.

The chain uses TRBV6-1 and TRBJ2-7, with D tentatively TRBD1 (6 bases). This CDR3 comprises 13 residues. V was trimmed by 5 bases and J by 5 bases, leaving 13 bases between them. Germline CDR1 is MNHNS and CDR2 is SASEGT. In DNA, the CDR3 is TGTGCCAGCAGTTCACAGGGTTTGGACGAGCAGTACGTC. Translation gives CASSSQGLDEQYV.

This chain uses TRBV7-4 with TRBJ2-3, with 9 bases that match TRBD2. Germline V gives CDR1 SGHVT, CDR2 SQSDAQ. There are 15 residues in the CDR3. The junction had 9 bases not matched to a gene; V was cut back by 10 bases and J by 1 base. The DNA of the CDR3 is TGTGCCACTTCGCTAGCGGGAAAGGGCACAGATACGCAGTATTTT. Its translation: CATSLAGKGTDTQYF.